This T cell receptor beta chain was identified in a study of blood T cell repertoires in COVID-19. Study-level background: Sources were T cells, B-cell-depleted T cells, or PBMCs; the material itself was cDNA or gDNA.

Using immunoSEQ multiplex PCR, the repertoire was profiled, and TCRdb retains in-frame clones only, with some absent. Seen here are about 220,000 clones, 65% to 85% observed once, and the top ten hold roughly 13%. The CDR3 runs 14 residues. Per germline, CDR1 SGHRS and CDR2 YFSETQ. The ends lost 4 bases at V and 1 base at J; junction bases unmatched: 4. This TCR derives from a human donor in a cohort sampled during active COVID-19. This chain joins TRBV5-1 and TRBJ1-1, with 7 positions matching TRBD1. Sequences were obtained from peripheral blood. The CDR3 nucleotides read TGCGCCAGCAGCAAGGGACAGCCGAACACTGAAGCTTTCTTT. As protein: CASSKGQPNTEAFF.